This T cell receptor (beta chain) was identified during a study of cytomegalovirus exposure and HLA in healthy donors. The study, taken as a whole, reports: According to an earlier analysis, most TCR beta V segments yielded productive rearrangements about 90% or about 30% of the time. One variant, a missense change in DCLRE1C, was linked in a later analysis to TCR beta V- and J-gene trimming.

Concerning this clone itself: Its antigen is not known.

Donors in the study were healthy people who gave bone marrow. At sampling all donors were nominally healthy, likely with unrecorded immune exposures. The CDR3 has 17 residues. Trimming cost V 4 bases and J 7 bases; bases outside gene matches: 12. Germline V gene lookup returns CDR1 SGHKS and CDR2 YYEKEE (reference sequence). The PCR contained 60 Vbeta and 13 Jbeta primers. The table came from immunoSEQ multiplex PCR; TCRdb's copy has only in-frame clones and leaves some out. Altogether more than 95,000 clones are present, around 62% being singletons, with the ten largest covering roughly 9%. The gene calls are TRBV5-5 and TRBJ2-1; 12 bases agree with TRBD2. The specimen sequenced was PBMCs. The receptor's source is a woman aged 40 to 50 in good health and CMV-seropositive. DNA of the CDR3: TGTGCCAGCAGCCCGCGACTGACTAGCGGGAGCGTGAATGAGCAGTTCTTC. It is translated as CASSPRLTSGSVNEQFF.